This record looks at one T cell receptor beta chain sequence and its context. Its matching antigen is unknown. Primers: 60 Vbeta forward and 13 Jbeta reverse. Sequencing was performed with immunoSEQ multiplex PCR; in TCRdb, only in-frame clones are kept and a portion is missing. Of fewer than 250,000 clones in the sample, roughly 80% were seen once. Germline CDR1 SGHTA, CDR2 FQGNSA. Trimming removed 2 bases at V and 0 bases at J, with 7 bases between. This CDR3 comprises 14 residues. This record comes from a study of cytomegalovirus exposure and HLA in healthy donors. At the level of the study: The study placed over 65% of its 398 genotyped donors in the Caucasian-associated ancestry cluster.

Study results and caveats: A missense variant in DCLRE1C was later tied to TCR beta V- and J-gene trimming. Later analysis identified several of the most significant clusters that appeared linked to common viral pathogens. TRBV6-2, TRBV6-3 and other indistinguishable V segments were excluded.

The source is a woman between 18 and 29 years old in good health and CMV-seronegative. This chain joins TRBV7-2 and TRBJ2-5; maybe TRBD1 (5 bases). The specimen sequenced was PBMCs. CDR3 sequence reads: CASSLRGYQETQYF. Written as DNA, the CDR3 is TGTGCCAGCAGCTTAAGGGGCTACCAAGAGACCCAGTACTTC. Full variable domain (remainder filled in from reference TRBV7-2 and TRBJ2-5): GAGVSQSPSNKVTEKGKDVELRCDPISGHTALYWYRQSLGQGLEFLIYFQGNSAPDKSGLPSDRFSAERTGGSVSTLTIQRTQQEDSAVYLCASSLRGYQETQYFGPGTRLLVL.